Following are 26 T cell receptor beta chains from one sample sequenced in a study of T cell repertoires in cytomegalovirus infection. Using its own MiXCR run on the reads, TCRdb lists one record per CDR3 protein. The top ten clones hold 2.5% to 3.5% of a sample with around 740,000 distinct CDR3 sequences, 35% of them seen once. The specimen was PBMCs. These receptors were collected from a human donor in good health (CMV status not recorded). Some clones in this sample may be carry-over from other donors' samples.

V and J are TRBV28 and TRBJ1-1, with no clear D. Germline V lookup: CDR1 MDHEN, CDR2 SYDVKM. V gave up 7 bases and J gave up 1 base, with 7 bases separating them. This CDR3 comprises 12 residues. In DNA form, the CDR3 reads TGTGCCAGCATAGAAAGGAACACTGAAGCTTTCTTT. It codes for CASIERNTEAFF.

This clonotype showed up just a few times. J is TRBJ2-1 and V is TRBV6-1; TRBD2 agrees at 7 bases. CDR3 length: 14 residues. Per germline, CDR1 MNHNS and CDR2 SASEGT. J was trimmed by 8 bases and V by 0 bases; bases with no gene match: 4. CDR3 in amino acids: CASSEAWEGHEQFF. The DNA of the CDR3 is TGTGCCAGCAGTGAAGCTTGGGAGGGCCATGAGCAGTTCTTC.

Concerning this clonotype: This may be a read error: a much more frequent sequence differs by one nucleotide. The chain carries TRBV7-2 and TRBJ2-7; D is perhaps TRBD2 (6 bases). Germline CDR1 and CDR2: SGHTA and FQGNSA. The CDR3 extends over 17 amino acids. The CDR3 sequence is CSSSLLGGKRPLYEQYF. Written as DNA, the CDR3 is TGTTCCAGCAGCTTATTGGGCGGGAAGCGGCCCCTCTACGAGCAGTACTTC.

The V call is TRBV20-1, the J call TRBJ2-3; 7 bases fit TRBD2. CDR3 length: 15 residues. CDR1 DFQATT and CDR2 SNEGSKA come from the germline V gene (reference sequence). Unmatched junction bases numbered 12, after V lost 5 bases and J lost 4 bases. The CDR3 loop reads CSAQGSAGVADTQYF. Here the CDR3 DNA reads TGCAGTGCTCAGGGTTCTGCGGGGGTCGCAGATACGCAGTATTTT.

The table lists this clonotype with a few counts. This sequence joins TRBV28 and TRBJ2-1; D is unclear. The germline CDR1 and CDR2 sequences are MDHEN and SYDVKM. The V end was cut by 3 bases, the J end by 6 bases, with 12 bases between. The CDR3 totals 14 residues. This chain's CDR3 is CASSFYRAINEQFF. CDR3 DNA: TGTGCCAGCAGTTTTTATCGTGCAATCAATGAGCAGTTCTTC.

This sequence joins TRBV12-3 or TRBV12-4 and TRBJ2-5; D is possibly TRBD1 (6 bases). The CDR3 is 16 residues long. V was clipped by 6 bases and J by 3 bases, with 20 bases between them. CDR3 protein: CASSRIGRGQKETQYF. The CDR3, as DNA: TGTGCCAGCAGCCGGATCGGGCGAGGACAGAAAGAGACCCAGTACTTC.

The CDR3 protein is CASSEPGQTNSPLHF. The CDR3 region has the DNA TGTGCCAGCAGTGAACCGGGACAGACAAATTCACCCCTCCACTTT. This chain joins TRBV2 and TRBJ1-6; 7 bases agree with TRBD1. CDR3 length: 15 residues. Germline lookup yields CDR1 SNHLY and CDR2 FYNNEI. J was trimmed by 7 bases and V by 2 bases; bases with no gene match: 5.

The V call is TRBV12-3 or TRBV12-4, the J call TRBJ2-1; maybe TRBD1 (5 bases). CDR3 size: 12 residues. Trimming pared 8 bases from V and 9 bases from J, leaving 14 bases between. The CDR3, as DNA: TGTGCCAGCGGGGCCGCTTGGGGTGAGCAGTTCTTC. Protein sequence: CASGAAWGEQFF.

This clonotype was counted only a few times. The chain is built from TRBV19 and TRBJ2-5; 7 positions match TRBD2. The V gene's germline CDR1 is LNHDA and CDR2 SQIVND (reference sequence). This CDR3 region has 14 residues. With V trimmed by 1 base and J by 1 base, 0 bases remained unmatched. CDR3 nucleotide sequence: TGTGCCAGTAGTATAGGCGGGGGCCAAGAGACCCAGTACTTC. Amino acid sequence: CASSIGGGQETQYF.

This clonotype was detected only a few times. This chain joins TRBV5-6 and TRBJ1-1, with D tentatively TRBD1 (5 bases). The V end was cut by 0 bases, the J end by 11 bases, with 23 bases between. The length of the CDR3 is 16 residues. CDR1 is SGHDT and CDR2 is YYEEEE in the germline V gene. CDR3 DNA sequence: TGTGCCAGCAGCTTGGTTCGGCCAGCAGGGAATTCGAAGGCTTTCTTT. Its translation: CASSLVRPAGNSKAFF.

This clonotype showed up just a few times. The CDR3 loop reads CASSPLIASMNTEAFF. Here the CDR3 DNA reads TGTGCCAGCTCACCACTGATTGCCTCCATGAACACTGAAGCTTTCTTT. The chain employs TRBV18 and TRBJ1-1; D not certain. CDR1 is KGHSH and CDR2 is LQKENI in the germline V gene. This CDR3 has 16 amino acids. The V and J ends lost 1 base and 0 bases respectively, with 12 bases between them.

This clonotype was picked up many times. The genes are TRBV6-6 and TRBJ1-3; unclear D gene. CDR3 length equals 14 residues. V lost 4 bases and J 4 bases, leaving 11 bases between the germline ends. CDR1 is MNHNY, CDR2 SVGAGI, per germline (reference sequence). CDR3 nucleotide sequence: TGTGCCAGCAGTTTCTCATCGGGGGGAAACACCATATATTTT. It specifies CASSFSSGGNTIYF.

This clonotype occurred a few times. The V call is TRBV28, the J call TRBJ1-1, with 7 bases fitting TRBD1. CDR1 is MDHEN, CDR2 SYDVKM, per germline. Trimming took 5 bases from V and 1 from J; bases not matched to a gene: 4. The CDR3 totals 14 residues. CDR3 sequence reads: CASSNRGKNTEAFF. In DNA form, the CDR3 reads TGTGCCAGCAGTAACAGGGGAAAGAACACTGAAGCTTTCTTT. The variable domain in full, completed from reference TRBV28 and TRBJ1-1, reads DVKVTQSSRYLVKRTGEKVFLECVQDMDHENMFWYRQDPGLGLRLIYFSYDVKMKEKGDIPEGYSVSREKKERFSLILESASTNQTSMYLCASSNRGKNTEAFFGQGTRLTVV.

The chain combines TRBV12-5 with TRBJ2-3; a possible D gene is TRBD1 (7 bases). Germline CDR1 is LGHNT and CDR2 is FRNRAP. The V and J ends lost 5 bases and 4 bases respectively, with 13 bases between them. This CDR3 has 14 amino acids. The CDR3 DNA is TGTGCTAGTGGTCCGGGGGACAGATCAGATACGCAGTATTTT. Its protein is CASGPGDRSDTQYF.

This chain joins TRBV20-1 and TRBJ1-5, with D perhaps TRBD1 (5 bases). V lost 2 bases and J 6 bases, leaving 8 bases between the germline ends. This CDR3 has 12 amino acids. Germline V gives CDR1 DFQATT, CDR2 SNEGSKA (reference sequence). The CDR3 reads CSARRGAQPQHF. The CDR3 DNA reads TGCAGTGCTAGAAGGGGCGCTCAGCCCCAGCATTTT.

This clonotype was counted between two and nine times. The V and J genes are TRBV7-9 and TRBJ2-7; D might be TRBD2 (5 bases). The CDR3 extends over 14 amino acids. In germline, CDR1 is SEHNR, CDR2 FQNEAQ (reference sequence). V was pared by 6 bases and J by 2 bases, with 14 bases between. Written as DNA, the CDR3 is TGTGCCAGCAGACACTCGCTCGGGACCTACGAGCAGTACTTC. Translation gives CASRHSLGTYEQYF.

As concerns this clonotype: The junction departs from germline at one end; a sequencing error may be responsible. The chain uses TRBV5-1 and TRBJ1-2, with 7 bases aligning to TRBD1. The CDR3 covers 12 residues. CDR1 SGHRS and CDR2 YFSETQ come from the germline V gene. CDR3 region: CASSLEGAPPNF. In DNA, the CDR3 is TGCGCCAGCAGCTTGGAGGGGGCCCCGCCGAACTTC.

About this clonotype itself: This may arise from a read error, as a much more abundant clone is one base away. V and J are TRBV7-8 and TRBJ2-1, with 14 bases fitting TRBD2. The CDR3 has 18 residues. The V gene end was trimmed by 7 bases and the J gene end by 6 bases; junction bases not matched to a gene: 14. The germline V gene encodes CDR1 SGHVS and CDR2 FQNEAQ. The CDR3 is CASNFGLAGGQGVNEQFF. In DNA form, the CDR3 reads TGTGCCAGCAACTTCGGACTAGCGGGAGGACAGGGCGTCAATGAGCAGTTCTTC.

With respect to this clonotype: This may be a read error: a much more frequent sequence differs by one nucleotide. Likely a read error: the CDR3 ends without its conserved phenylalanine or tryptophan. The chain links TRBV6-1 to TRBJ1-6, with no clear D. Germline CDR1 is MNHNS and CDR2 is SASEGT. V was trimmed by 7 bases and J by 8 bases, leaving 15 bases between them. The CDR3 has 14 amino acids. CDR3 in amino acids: CASTDRGGDSPLHC. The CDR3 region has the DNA TGTGCCAGCACGGATCGGGGTGGCGATTCACCCCTCCACTGT.

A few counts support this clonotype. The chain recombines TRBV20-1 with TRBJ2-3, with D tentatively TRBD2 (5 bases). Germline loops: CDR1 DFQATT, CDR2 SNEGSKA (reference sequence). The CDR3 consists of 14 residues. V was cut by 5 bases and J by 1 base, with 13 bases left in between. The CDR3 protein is CSAPPGFGTDTQYF. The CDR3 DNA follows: TGCAGTGCTCCCCCGGGGTTCGGCACAGATACGCAGTATTTT.

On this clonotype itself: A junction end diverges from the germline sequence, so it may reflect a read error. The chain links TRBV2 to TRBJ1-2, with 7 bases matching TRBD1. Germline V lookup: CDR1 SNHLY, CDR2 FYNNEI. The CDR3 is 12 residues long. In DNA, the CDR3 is TGTGCCAGCAGGAGTGACAGGGCTGTTTACGGCTTC. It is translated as CASRSDRAVYGF.

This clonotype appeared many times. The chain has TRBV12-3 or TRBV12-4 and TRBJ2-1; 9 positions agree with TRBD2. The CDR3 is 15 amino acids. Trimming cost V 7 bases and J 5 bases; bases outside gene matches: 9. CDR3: CASNAGGSPNNEQFF. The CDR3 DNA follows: TGTGCCAGCAACGCGGGGGGGAGTCCTAACAATGAGCAGTTCTTC.

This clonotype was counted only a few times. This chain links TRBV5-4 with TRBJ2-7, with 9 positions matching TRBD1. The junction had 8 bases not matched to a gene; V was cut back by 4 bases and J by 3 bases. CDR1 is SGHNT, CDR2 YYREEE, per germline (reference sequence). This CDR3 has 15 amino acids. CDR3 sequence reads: CASSDPGQGIYEQYF. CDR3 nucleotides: TGTGCCAGCAGCGACCCGGGACAGGGAATCTACGAGCAGTACTTC. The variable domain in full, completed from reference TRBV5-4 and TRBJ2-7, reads ETGVTQSPTHLIKTRGQQVTLRCSSQSGHNTVSWYQQALGQGPQFIFQYYREEENGRGNFPPRFSGLQFPNYSSELNVNALELDDSALYLCASSDPGQGIYEQYFGPGTRLTVT.

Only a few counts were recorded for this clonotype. The DNA for the CDR3 is TGTGCCACCAGTGATTCCCAGGGGGTAGGCAATCAGCCCCAGCATTTT. As protein: CATSDSQGVGNQPQHF. This sequence joins TRBV24-1 and TRBJ1-5, with 7 bases lining up with TRBD1. V lost 2 bases, J lost 2 bases, and 5 bases stayed unmatched. The CDR3 is 16 amino acids. The germline V gene encodes CDR1 KGHDR and CDR2 SFDVKD.

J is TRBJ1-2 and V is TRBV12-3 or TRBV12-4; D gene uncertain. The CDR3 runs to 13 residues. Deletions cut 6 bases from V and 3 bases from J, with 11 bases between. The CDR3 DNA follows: TGTGCCAGCAGCCCCCAGGATTACTATGGCTACACCTTC. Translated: CASSPQDYYGYTF.

CDR3 sequence reads: CASSPKTGAEAFF. The CDR3 coding sequence is TGTGCCAGCAGCCCGAAGACAGGAGCTGAAGCTTTCTTT. The chain carries TRBV11-3 and TRBJ1-1; D possibly corresponds to TRBD1 (6 bases). This CDR3 region has 13 residues. Germline CDR1 and CDR2: SGHNT and YENEEA. The V and J ends lost 5 bases and 6 bases respectively, with 13 bases between them.